The next 5 T cell receptor beta chains were all read from a single sample in a study of shared clonotypes between healthy human individuals. Using immunoSEQ multiplex PCR, the repertoire was profiled, and TCRdb retains in-frame clones only, with some absent. Among about 730,000 clones listed, roughly two thirds were seen once. Sequencing used memory CD4+ T cells sorted from blood. Subset given: CD45RA-negative fraction. These receptors came from a woman aged 30 to 39 in good health.

This clone was picked up a small number of times. The chain has TRBV11-1 and TRBJ1-5; D is unresolved. The CDR3 covers 13 residues. Trimming stripped 3 bases from V and 8 bases from J, with 11 bases between. CDR1 SGHAT and CDR2 FQDESV come from the germline V gene (reference sequence). CDR3 bases: TGTGCCAGCAGCTTTGGGGAATCGGAGCCCCAGCATTTT. Translating gives CASSFGESEPQHF. Using reference TRBV11-1 and TRBJ1-5 for the parts outside the CDR3, the full variable domain is EAEVAQSPRYKITEKSQAVAFWCDPISGHATLYWYRQILGQGPELLVQFQDESVVDDSQLPKDRFSAERLKGVDSTLKIQPAELGDSAMYLCASSFGESEPQHFGDGTRLSIL.

This clone has only one observation. This sample also contains other DNA sequences that code for the same CDR3. The CDR3 bases are TGCGCCAGCAGCTTTCAGGGGGACCAAGAGACCCAGTACTTC. It encodes CASSFQGDQETQYF. V usage is TRBV5-1 and J usage is TRBJ2-5, with 7 bases fitting TRBD1. Germline CDR1 reads SGHRS; CDR2 reads YFSETQ. With 2 bases clipped from V and 0 bases from J, the junction kept 1 base outside the gene matches. The CDR3 totals 14 residues. The full variable domain, rest sourced from reference TRBV5-1 and TRBJ2-5, is KAGVTQTPRYLIKTRGQQVTLSCSPISGHRSVSWYQQTPGQGLQFLFEYFSETQRNKGNFPGRFSGRQFSNSRSEMNVSTLELGDSALYLCASSFQGDQETQYFGPGTRLLVL.

The rearrangement uses TRBV14 and TRBJ2-7, with D possibly being TRBD1 (5 bases). The CDR3 extends over 14 amino acids. Germline CDR1 reads SGHDN; CDR2 reads FVKESK. Trimming took off 6 bases at V and 3 bases at J, with 15 bases between the two ends. CDR3 coding DNA: TGTGCCAGCAGTGATCGAGACAGTGTCTACGAGCAGTACTTC. This gives the protein CASSDRDSVYEQYF.

Comment on this clone: The same CDR3 is also encoded by other DNA sequences in this sample. The chain carries TRBV28 and TRBJ1-2; TRBD1 might be the D (6 bases). CDR1 and CDR2 (germline): MDHEN, SYDVKM. The CDR3 has 15 residues. V lost 2 bases to trimming and J lost 1 base, with 11 bases between them. CDR3 bases: TGTGCCAGCAGTTTACCGCGGGGGCTTAACTATGGCTACACCTTC. Translation: CASSLPRGLNYGYTF.

The chain links TRBV30 to TRBJ2-1; perhaps TRBD1 as D (5 bases). Germline loops: CDR1 GTSNPN, CDR2 SVGIG (reference sequence). The V and J ends lost 1 base and 7 bases respectively, with 5 bases between them. The length of the CDR3 is 11 residues. CDR3 DNA sequence: TGTGCCTGGAGTGACAGGAATGAGCAGTTCTTC. It translates to CAWSDRNEQFF.